The clone carrying this T cell receptor (beta chain) has ten or more counts. The target antigen is unknown. Using RNA transcripts, the TCR beta CDR3 regions were amplified. First-round RT-PCR employed HTBI primers, with a second-round multiplex PCR after it. MiXCR, applied by TCRdb to the multiplex PCR reads, yields one record per CDR3 protein. Of over a million distinct CDR3 sequences listed, about 38% are singletons. Trimming cost V 1 base and J 8 bases, with 17 bases left between them. Germline CDR1 and CDR2: SGHVS and FQNEAQ. The CDR3 length is 15 residues. The entry originates in a study of Graves' ophthalmopathy and Graves' hyperthyroidism. Study background: No ophthalmopathy within 18 months of follow-up signified stable hyperthyroidism. Study-wide points: Distinction of ophthalmopathy from stable hyperthyroidism by a 13-signature model reached approximately 90% sensitivity and just under 84% specificity. In predicting ophthalmopathy progression, the model reached over 70% sensitivity and under 85% specificity.

Included hyperthyroidism patients were aged 18 to 65 and newly diagnosed (under 2 months' duration). The chain joins TRBV7-8 to TRBJ1-1; a possible D gene is TRBD1 (6 bases). Sequencing was done on a sample of peripheral blood or thyroid tissue (not recorded which). The TCR sequence derives from an adult man with Graves' hyperthyroidism. This chain's CDR3 is CASSLDRMVGTEAFF. The CDR3 nucleotides are TGTGCCAGCAGCTTAGATCGGATGGTGGGGACAGAAGCTTTCTTT. Full variable domain (rest looked up from reference TRBV7-8 and TRBJ1-1): GAGVSQSPRYKVAKRGQDVALRCDPISGHVSLFWYQQALGQGPEFLTYFQNEAQLDKSGLPSDRFFAERPEGSVSTLKIQRTQQEDSAVYLCASSLDRMVGTEAFFGQGTRLTVV.